This T cell receptor (beta chain) derives from a study of blood T cell repertoires in COVID-19. As for the study in general: The United States, Italy and Spain provided the acute and convalescent COVID-19 samples. PBMCs, B-cell-depleted T cells, or T cells were the source of the cDNA or gDNA that made up the material.

Authors' methods: From reference gene primer amplification, estimates of nucleated cell counts were derived. Data came from immunoSEQ multiplex PCR; TCRdb stores just in-frame clones and leaves some out. The V and J calls and the clone size are those of that table, but D and trimming were determined from the DNA. This sample carries under 250,000 clones, about 80% of them seen once, and the ten largest clones take approximately 2.5%. The CDR3 spans 17 residues. Germline values: CDR1 SNHLY, CDR2 FYNNEI. The V end was cut by 6 bases, the J end by 0 bases, with 18 bases between. The chain couples TRBV2 to TRBJ2-4; D may be TRBD1 (6 bases). Input material: peripheral blood. The origin of this receptor is a woman aged 60-70 years with acute or convalescent COVID-19. The CDR3 DNA is TGTGCCAGCAGCCCCAGGGGCCTGACTCTAGCCAAAAACATTCAGTACTTC. Encoded protein: CASSPRGLTLAKNIQYF.